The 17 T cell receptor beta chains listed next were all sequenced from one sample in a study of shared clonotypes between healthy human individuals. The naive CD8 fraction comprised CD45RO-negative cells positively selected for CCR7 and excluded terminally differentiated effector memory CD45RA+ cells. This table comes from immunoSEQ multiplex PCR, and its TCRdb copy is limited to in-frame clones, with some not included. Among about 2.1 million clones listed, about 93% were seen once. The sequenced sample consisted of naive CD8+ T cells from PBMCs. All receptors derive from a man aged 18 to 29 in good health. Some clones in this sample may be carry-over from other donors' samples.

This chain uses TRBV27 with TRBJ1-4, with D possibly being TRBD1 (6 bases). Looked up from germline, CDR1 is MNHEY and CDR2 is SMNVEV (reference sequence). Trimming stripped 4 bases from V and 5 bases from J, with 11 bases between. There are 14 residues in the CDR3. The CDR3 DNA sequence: TGTGCCAGCAGTTGGGGGGCTTCGAATGAAAAACTGTTTTTT. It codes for CASSWGASNEKLFF.

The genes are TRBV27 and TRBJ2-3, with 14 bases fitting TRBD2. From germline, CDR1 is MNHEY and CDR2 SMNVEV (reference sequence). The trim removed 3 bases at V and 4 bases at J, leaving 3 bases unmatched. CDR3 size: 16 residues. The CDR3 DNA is TGTGCCAGCAGTTTCCGACTAGCGGGAGGGCCAGATACGCAGTATTTT. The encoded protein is CASSFRLAGGPDTQYF.

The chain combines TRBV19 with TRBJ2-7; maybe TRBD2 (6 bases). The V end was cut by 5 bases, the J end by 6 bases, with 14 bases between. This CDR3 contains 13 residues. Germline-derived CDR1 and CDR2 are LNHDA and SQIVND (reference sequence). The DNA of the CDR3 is TGTGCCAGTAGTTGGACTAAATCGGGCGAGCAGTACTTC. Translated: CASSWTKSGEQYF.

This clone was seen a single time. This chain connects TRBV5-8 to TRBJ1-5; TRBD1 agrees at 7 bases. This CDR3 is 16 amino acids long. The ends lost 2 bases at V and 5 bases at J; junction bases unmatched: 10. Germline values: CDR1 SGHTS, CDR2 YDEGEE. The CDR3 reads CASSFEGTATYQPQHF. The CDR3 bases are TGTGCCAGCAGCTTCGAAGGGACAGCAACTTATCAGCCCCAGCATTTT.

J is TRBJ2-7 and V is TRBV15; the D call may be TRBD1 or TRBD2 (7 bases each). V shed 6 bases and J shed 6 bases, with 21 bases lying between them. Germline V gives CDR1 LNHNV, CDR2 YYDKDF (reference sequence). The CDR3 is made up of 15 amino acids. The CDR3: CATRSGGRGGLEQYF. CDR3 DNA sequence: TGTGCCACCAGAAGCGGCGGGAGAGGGGGCCTCGAGCAGTACTTC.

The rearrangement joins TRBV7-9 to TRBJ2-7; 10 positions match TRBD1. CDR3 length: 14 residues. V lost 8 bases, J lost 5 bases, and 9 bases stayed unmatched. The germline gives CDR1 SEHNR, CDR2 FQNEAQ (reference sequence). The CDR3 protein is CASHRPGQGNEQYF. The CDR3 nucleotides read TGTGCCAGCCATCGTCCGGGACAGGGGAACGAGCAGTACTTC.

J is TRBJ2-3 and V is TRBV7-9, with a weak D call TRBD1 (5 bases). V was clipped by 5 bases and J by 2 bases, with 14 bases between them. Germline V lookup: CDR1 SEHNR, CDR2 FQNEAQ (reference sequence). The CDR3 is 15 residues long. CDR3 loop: CASSLGETDTDTQYF. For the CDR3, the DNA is TGTGCCAGCAGCCTAGGAGAGACAGACACAGATACGCAGTATTTT.

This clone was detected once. As DNA, the CDR3 is TGTGCCAGCAGCTCGGGACTAGCGGGAGCCTACAATGAGCAGTTCTTC. Its translation: CASSSGLAGAYNEQFF. This chain connects TRBV7-2 to TRBJ2-1; 14 nucleotides match TRBD2. CDR1 and CDR2 from the germline V gene are SGHTA and FQGNSA. Trimming at V came to 4 bases and at J to 2 bases, leaving 1 base not matched to a gene. The CDR3 totals 16 residues.

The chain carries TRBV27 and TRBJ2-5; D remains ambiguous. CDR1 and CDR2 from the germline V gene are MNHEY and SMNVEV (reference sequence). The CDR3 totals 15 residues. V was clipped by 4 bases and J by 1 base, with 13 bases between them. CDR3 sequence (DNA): TGTGCCAGCAGTTCCATCGGACGGATCCAAGAGACCCAGTACTTC. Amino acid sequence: CASSSIGRIQETQYF.

The CDR3 reads CASSLEQKLYGYTF. The CDR3 DNA sequence: TGCGCCAGCAGCTTGGAGCAGAAGCTCTATGGCTACACCTTC. The rearrangement links TRBV5-1 to TRBJ1-2, with unresolved D. Between the trimmed V and J ends, which lost 0 bases and 4 bases, there was a span of 10 bases. The CDR3 has 14 amino acids. Germline V CDR1 and CDR2: SGHRS, YFSETQ.

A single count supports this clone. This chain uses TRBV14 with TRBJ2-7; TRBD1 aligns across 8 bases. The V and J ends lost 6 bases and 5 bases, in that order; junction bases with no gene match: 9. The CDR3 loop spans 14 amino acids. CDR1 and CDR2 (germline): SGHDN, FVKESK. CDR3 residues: CASSSGDRGHEQYF. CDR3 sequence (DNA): TGTGCCAGCAGTTCAGGAGACAGGGGCCACGAGCAGTACTTC.

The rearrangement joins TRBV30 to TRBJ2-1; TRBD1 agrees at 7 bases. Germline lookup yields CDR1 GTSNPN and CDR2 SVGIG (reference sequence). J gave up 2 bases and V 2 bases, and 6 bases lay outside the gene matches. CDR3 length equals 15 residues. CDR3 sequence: CAWSPGQVTYNEQFF. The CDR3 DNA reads TGTGCCTGGAGTCCCGGACAGGTCACCTACAATGAGCAGTTCTTC.

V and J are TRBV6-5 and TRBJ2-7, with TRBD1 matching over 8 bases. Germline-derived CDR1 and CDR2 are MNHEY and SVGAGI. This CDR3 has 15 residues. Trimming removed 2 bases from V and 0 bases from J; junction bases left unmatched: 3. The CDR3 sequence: CASSYRTGNSYEQYF. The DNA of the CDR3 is TGTGCCAGCAGTTACCGGACAGGGAACTCCTACGAGCAGTACTTC.

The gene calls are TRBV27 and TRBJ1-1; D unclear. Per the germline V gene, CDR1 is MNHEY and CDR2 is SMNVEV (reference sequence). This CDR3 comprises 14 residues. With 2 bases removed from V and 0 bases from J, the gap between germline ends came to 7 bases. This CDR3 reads CASSLLPMNTEAFF. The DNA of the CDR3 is TGTGCCAGCAGTTTACTGCCCATGAACACTGAAGCTTTCTTT.

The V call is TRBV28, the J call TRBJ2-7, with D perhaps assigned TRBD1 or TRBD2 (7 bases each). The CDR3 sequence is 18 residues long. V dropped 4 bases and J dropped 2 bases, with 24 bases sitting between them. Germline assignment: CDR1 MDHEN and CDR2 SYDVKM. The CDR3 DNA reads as TGTGCCAGCAGTTCACTCGGGGAGGGGGCGAATAGCCCCTACGAGCAGTACTTC. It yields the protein CASSSLGEGANSPYEQYF.

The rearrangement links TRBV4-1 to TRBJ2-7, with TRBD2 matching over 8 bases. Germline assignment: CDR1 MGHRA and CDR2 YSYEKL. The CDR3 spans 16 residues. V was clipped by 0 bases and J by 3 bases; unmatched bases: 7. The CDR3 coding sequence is TGCGCCAGCAGCCAAGATACCGGGGGGGGTTTCTACGAGCAGTACTTC. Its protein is CASSQDTGGGFYEQYF.

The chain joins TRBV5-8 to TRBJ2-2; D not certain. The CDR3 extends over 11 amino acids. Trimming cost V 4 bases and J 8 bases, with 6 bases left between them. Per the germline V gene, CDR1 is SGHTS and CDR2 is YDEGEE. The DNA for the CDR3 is TGTGCCAGCAGCCGATCGGGGGAGCTGTTTTTT. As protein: CASSRSGELFF. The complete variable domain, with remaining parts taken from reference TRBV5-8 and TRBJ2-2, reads EAGVTQSPTHLIKTRGQQATLRCSPISGHTSVYWYQQALGLGLQFLLWYDEGEERNRGNFPPRFSGRQFPNYSSELNVNALELEDSALYLCASSRSGELFFGEGSRLTVL.